The entry that follows covers one TCR beta chain sequence. Per the study methods: For nucleated cells, counts were estimated from reference gene primer amplification. Data came from immunoSEQ multiplex PCR; TCRdb stores just in-frame clones and leaves some out. V and J calls and clone size are those listed in that table; D and trimming were worked out from the DNA. The sample has 200,000 or so clones; 80% to 85% are singletons. The data stem from a study of blood T cell repertoires in COVID-19. Overall study: The analysed material was cDNA or gDNA that came from T cells, B-cell-depleted T cells, or PBMCs.

V was cut by 0 bases and J by 0 bases, with 5 bases left in between. The CDR3 spans 14 residues. CDR1 KGHSH and CDR2 LQKENI come from the germline V gene. The sequenced material came from peripheral blood. The V and J genes are TRBV18 and TRBJ1-1; D is unresolved. The TCR originated in a woman aged 25 to 39 who had recovered from COVID-19. CDR3 nucleotides: TGTGCCAGCTCACCACCGTCCATGAACACTGAAGCTTTCTTT. Its protein product is CASSPPSMNTEAFF.